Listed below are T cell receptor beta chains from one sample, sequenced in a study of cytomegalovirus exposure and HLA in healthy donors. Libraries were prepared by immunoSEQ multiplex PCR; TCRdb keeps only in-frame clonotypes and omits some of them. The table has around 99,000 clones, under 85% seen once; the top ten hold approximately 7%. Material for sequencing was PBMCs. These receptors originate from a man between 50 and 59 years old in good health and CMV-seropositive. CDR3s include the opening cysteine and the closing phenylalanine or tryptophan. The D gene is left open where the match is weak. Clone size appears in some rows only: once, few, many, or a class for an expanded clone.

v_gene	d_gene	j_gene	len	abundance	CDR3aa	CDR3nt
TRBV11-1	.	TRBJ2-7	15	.	CASSLVGVSSYEQYF	TGTGCCAGCAGCTTAGTCGGGGTTAGCTCCTACGAGCAGTACTTC
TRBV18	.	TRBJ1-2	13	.	CASSPRNGYGYTF	TGTGCCAGCTCACCTCGCAACGGCTATGGCTACACCTTC
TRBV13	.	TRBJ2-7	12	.	CASSLGASEQYF	TGTGCCAGCAGCTTAGGAGCATCCGAGCAGTACTTC
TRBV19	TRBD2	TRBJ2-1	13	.	CASSTPGLAEQFF	TGTGCCAGTAGTACCCCGGGACTAGCGGAGCAGTTCTTC
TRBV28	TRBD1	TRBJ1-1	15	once	CASSLLGQGGTEAFF	TGTGCCAGCAGTTTACTAGGACAGGGCGGCACTGAAGCTTTCTTT
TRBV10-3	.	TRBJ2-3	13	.	CAIRGADEDTQYF	TGTGCCATCAGAGGGGCCGACGAAGATACGCAGTATTTT
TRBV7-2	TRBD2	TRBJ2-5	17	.	CASSPEASGGIQETQYF	TGTGCCAGCAGCCCAGAGGCTAGCGGGGGGATCCAAGAGACCCAGTACTTC
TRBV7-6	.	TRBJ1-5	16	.	CASSLIGGSSNQPQHF	TGTGCCAGCAGCTTAATCGGGGGGTCTAGCAATCAGCCCCAGCATTTT
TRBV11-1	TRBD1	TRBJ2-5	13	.	CASSLGQGETQYF	TGTGCCAGCAGCCTGGGACAGGGAGAGACCCAGTACTTC
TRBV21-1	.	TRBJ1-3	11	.	CASPRLGTIYF	TGTGCCAGCCCGCGACTGGGCACCATATATTTT
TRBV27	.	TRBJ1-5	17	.	CASSPSQGRFPPQPQHF	TGTGCCAGCAGTCCCTCTCAGGGGCGCTTCCCCCCTCAGCCCCAGCATTTT
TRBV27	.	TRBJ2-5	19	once	CASSLHHIEPGLTGETQYF	TGTGCCAGCAGTTTACATCACATTGAACCCGGACTAACGGGGGAGACCCAGTACTTC
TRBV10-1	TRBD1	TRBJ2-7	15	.	CASSATTTGTYEQYF	TGCGCCAGCAGTGCGACCACGACAGGGACCTACGAGCAGTACTTC
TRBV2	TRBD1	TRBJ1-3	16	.	CASSPGQGRFGNTIYF	TGTGCCAGCAGTCCGGGACAGGGTCGGTTTGGAAACACCATATATTTT
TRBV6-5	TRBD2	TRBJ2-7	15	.	CASSYWAGGPYEQYF	TGTGCCAGCAGTTACTGGGCGGGGGGGCCTTACGAGCAGTACTTC
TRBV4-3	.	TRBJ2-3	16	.	CASSQEMDTTTDTQYF	TGCGCCAGCAGCCAAGAAATGGACACAACCACAGATACGCAGTATTTT
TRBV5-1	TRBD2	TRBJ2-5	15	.	CASSRGTSEWETQYF	TGCGCCAGCAGCCGCGGGACTAGCGAGTGGGAGACCCAGTACTTC
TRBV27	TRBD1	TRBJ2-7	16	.	CASSLLTGTGTYEQYF	TGTGCCAGCAGTTTGCTTACCGGGACAGGGACCTACGAGCAGTACTTC
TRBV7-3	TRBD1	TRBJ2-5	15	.	CASSLTGTGQETQYF	TGTGCCAGCAGCTTAACCGGGACAGGGCAAGAGACCCAGTACTTC
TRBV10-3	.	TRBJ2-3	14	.	CATSTDSTTDTQYF	TGTGCCACCAGTACGGACAGCACCACAGATACGCAGTATTTT
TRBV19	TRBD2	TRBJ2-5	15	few	CASSAQRGAGETQYF	TGTGCCAGTAGTGCTCAGCGGGGGGCGGGAGAGACCCAGTACTTC
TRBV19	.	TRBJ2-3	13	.	CASSLGSTDTQYF	TGTGCCAGTTCCTTGGGGAGTACAGATACGCAGTATTTT
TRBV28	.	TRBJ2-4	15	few	CASSPQGQGKNIQYF	TGTGCCAGCAGTCCCCAGGGGCAGGGAAAAAACATTCAGTACTTC
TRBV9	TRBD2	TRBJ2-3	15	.	CASRRLAGGQDTQYF	TGTGCCAGCCGACGGCTAGCGGGGGGCCAAGATACGCAGTATTTT
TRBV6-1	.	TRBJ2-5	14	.	CASSELLAYETQYF	TGTGCCAGCAGTGAGTTACTAGCTTATGAGACCCAGTACTTC
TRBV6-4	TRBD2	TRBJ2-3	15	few	CASSETTSGGDTQYF	TGTGCCAGCAGTGAAACGACTAGCGGGGGCGATACGCAGTATTTT
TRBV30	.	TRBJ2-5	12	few	CAWNGFQETQYF	TGTGCCTGGAACGGGTTCCAAGAGACCCAGTACTTC
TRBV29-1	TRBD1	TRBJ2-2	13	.	CSAGTGETGELFF	TGCAGCGCCGGGACAGGGGAGACCGGGGAGCTGTTTTTT
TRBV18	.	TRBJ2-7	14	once	CASSPQGSSFEQYF	TGTGCCAGCTCACCCCAGGGAAGTTCTTTCGAGCAGTACTTC
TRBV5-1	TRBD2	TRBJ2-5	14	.	CASSFSGTQETQYF	TGCGCCAGCAGCTTTAGCGGGACCCAAGAGACCCAGTACTTC
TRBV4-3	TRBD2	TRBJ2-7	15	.	CASSQGLAGSYEQYF	TGCGCCAGCAGCCAAGGGCTAGCGGGCTCCTACGAGCAGTACTTC
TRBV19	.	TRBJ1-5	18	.	CASSTFTTVEYSNQPQNF	TGTGCCAGTAGTACCTTTACCACTGTGGAATATAGCAATCAGCCCCAGAATTTT
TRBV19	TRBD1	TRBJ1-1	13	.	CASSLTGATEAFF	TGTGCCAGTAGTCTCACAGGGGCCACTGAAGCTTTCTTT
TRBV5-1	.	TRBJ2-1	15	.	CASSPGGGPHNEQFF	TGCGCCAGCAGCCCCGGAGGAGGACCGCACAATGAGCAGTTCTTC
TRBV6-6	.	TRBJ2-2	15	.	CASKGETVNTGELFF	TGTGCCAGCAAGGGGGAGACAGTGAACACCGGGGAGCTGTTTTTT
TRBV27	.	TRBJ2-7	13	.	CASSRTFSYEQYF	TGTGCCAGCAGCCGGACTTTCTCCTACGAGCAGTACTTC
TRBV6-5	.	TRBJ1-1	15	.	CASTAFPGGATEAFF	TGTGCCAGCACCGCCTTCCCGGGGGGTGCCACTGAAGCTTTCTTT
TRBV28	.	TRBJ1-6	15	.	CASSPGSGGNSPLHF	TGTGCCAGCAGTCCCGGGAGCGGAGGGAATTCACCCCTCCACTTT
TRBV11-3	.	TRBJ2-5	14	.	CASSPLGDQETQYF	TGTGCCAGCAGCCCCCTCGGGGACCAAGAGACCCAGTACTTC
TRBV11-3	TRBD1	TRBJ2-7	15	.	CASSFVQGAIYEQYF	TGTGCCAGCAGCTTTGTGCAGGGGGCGATCTACGAGCAGTACTTC
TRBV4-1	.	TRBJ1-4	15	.	CASSQVGGAGEKLFF	TGCGCCAGCAGCCAAGTAGGGGGGGCGGGGGAAAAACTGTTTTTT
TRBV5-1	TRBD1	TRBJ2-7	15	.	CASRLRQGNNYEQYF	TGCGCCAGCAGACTCAGACAGGGAAATAACTACGAGCAGTACTTC